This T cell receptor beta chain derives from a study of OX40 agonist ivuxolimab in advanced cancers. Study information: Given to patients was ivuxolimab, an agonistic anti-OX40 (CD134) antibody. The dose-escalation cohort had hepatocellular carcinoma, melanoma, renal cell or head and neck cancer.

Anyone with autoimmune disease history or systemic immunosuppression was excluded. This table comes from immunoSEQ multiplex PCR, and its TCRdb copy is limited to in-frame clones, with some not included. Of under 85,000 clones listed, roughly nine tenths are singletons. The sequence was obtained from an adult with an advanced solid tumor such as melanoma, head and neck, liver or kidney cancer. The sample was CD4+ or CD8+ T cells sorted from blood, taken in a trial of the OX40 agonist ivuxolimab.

The CDR3 DNA reads as TGTGCCAGCAGCTTAGTGGGGTCCGGGGAGCTGTTTTTT. Amino acids: CASSLVGSGELFF. The chain combines TRBV7-2 with TRBJ2-2; no firm D call. CDR1 is SGHTA and CDR2 is FQGNSA in the germline V gene. V shed 1 base and J shed 6 bases, with 6 bases lying between them. The CDR3 extends over 13 amino acids.